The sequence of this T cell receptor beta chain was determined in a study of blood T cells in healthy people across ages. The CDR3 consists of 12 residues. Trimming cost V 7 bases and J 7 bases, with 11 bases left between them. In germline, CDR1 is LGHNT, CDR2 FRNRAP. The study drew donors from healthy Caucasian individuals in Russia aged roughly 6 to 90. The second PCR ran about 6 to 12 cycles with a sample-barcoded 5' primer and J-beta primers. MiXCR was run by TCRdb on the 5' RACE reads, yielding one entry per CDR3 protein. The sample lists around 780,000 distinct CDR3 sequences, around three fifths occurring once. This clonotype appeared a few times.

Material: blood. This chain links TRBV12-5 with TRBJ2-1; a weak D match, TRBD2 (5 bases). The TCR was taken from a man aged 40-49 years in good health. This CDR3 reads CASAEGLNEQFF. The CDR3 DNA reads TGTGCTAGTGCCGAGGGCCTGAATGAGCAGTTCTTC.